This T cell receptor (beta chain) was obtained from a study of blood T cell repertoires in COVID-19. This table comes from immunoSEQ multiplex PCR, and its TCRdb copy is limited to in-frame clones, with some not included. The table includes tens of thousands of clones, roughly 77% detected once. The CDR3 sequence is 15 residues long. Germline lookup yields CDR1 ENHRY and CDR2 SYGVKD. Trimming removed 0 bases from V and 2 bases from J, with 11 bases in between. This TCR was recovered from a man aged 70 or older with active or convalescent COVID-19. Material: peripheral blood. The genes are TRBV10-3 and TRBJ2-7, with a possible D match to TRBD1 (5 bases). The CDR3 here is CAISESGHATYEQYF. The DNA of the CDR3 is TGTGCCATCAGTGAGTCCGGACATGCAACCTACGAGCAGTACTTC.